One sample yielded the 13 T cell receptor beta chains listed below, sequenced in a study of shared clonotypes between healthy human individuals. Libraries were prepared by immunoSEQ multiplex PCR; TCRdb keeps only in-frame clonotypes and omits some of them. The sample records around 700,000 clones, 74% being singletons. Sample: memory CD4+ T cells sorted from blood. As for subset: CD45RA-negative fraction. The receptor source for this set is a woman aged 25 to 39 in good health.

The CDR3 DNA reads TGTGCCAGCAGTCACACTAGCGGCGCCTACAATGAGCAGTTCTTC. Protein product: CASSHTSGAYNEQFF. The chain is built from TRBV7-2 and TRBJ2-1; 8 positions match TRBD2. CDR3 length: 15 amino acids. V lost 6 bases to trimming and J lost 2 bases; unmatched junction nucleotides: 6. Germline-derived CDR1 and CDR2 are SGHTA and FQGNSA.

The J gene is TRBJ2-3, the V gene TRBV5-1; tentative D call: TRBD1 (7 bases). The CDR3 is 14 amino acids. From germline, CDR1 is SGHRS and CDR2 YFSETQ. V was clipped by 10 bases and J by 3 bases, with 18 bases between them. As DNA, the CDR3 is TGCGCCTCAAAGGCCCCAGGGGGGACAGATACGCAGTATTTT. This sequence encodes CASKAPGGTDTQYF.

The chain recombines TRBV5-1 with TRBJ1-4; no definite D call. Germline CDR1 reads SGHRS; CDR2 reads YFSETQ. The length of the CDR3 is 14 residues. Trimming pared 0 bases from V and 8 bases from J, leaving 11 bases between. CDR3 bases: TGCGCCAGCAGCTTGGTTCGGGGTGACGAAAAACTGTTTTTT. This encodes CASSLVRGDEKLFF.

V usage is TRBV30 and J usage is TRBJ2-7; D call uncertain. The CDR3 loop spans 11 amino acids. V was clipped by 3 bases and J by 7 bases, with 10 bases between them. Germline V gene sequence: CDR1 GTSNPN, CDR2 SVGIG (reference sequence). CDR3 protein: CAWSPGREQYF. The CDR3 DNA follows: TGTGCCTGGAGCCCCGGACGGGAGCAGTACTTC.

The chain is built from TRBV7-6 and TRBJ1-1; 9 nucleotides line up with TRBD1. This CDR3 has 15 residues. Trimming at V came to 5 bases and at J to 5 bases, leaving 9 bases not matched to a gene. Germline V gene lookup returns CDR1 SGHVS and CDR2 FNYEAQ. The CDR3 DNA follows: TGTGCCAGCAGCGCCGGACAGGGGTTTGTGACTGAAGCTTTCTTT. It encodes CASSAGQGFVTEAFF.

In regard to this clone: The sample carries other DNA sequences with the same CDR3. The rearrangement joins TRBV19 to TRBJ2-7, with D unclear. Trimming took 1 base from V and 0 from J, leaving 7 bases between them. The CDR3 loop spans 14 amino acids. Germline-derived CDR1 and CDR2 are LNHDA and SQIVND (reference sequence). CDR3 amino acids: CASSIVGSSYEQYF. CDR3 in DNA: TGTGCCAGTAGTATAGTGGGCAGCTCCTACGAGCAGTACTTC. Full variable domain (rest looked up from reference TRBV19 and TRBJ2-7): DGGITQSPKYLFRKEGQNVTLSCEQNLNHDAMYWYRQDPGQGLRLIYYSQIVNDFQKGDIAEGYSVSREKKESFPLTVTSAQKNPTAFYLCASSIVGSSYEQYFGPGTRLTVT.

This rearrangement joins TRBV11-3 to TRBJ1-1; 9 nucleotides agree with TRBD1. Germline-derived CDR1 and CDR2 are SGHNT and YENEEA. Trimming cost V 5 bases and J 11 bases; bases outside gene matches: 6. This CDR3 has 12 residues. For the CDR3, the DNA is TGTGCCAGCAGCCCGCGGACAGGGGAGGCTTTCTTT. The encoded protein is CASSPRTGEAFF.

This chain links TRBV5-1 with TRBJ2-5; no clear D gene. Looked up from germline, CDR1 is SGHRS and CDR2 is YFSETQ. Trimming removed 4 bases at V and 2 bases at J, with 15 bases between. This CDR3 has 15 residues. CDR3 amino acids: CASSLTLGGQETQYF. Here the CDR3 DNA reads TGCGCCAGCAGCCTCACCCTGGGCGGTCAAGAGACCCAGTACTTC.

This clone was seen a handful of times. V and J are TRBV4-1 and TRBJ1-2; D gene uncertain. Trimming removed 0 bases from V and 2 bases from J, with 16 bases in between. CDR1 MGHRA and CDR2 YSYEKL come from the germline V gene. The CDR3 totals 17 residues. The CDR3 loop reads CASSQDGDGQLNYGYTF. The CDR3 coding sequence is TGCGCCAGCAGCCAAGACGGAGACGGCCAGCTAAACTATGGCTACACCTTC.

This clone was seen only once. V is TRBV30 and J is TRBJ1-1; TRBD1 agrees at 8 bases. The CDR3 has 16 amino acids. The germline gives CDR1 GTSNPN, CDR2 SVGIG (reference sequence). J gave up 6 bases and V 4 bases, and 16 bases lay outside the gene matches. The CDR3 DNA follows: TGTGCCTGGACCAGACAGGGGCCTCATCCAAACCCTGAAGCTTTCTTT. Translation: CAWTRQGPHPNPEAFF.

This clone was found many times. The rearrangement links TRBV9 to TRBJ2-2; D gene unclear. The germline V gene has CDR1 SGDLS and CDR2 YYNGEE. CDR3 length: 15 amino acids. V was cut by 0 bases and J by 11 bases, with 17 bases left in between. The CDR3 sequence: CASSVGLLDPPELFF. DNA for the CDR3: TGTGCCAGCAGCGTAGGGTTATTAGACCCGCCCGAGCTGTTTTTT.

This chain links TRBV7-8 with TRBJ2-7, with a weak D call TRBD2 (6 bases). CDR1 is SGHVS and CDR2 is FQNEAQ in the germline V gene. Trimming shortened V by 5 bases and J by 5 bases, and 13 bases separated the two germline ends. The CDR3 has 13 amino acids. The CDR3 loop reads CASSPGGLDEQYF. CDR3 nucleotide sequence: TGTGCCAGCAGCCCCGGGGGACTCGACGAGCAGTACTTC.

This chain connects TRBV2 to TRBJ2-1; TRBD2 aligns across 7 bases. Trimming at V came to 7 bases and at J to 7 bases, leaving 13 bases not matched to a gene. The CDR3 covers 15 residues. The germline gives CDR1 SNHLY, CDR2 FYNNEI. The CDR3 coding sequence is TGTGCCAGCAATCCAAAATTGAGCGGGACTAATGAGCAGTTCTTC. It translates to CASNPKLSGTNEQFF.